This TCR beta chain was sequenced for a study of glioma-infiltrating T cells. Study results and caveats: Above-expected tissue-blood divergence occurred in all gliomas, most in low-grade ones. Very few CDR3 sequences were shared between tissue and blood.

Amplification of TCR alpha and beta CDR3 regions from RNA used iRepertoire nested multiplex PCR. For one-step reverse transcription and amplification, about 90-400 ng of tissue mRNA or PBMC total RNA was used. In TCRdb, the multiplex PCR reads were re-called with MiXCR into one record per CDR3 protein. This sample yields more than 100,000 distinct CDR3 sequences, of which around 31% are seen a single time; 44% belongs to the top ten. A note on this clonotype: What it binds is not known. The junction departs from the called germline gene at one end, perhaps through a read error.

Germline CDR1 SGHTA, CDR2 FQGNSA. CDR3 length: 13 amino acids. The specimen was glioma tissue, nonneoplastic brain tissue, or PBMCs (not recorded which). The source of this sequence is a human donor with low-grade glioma or glioblastoma, undergoing nonglioma brain surgery, or in good health (not recorded which). The chain is built from TRBV7-2 and TRBJ1-1; D may be TRBD1 (5 bases). The CDR3 loop is CASSQGENTKAFF. The DNA of the CDR3 is TGTGCCAGCAGCCAAGGGGAAAACACTAAAGCTTTCTTT.